This T cell receptor beta chain stems from a study of blood T cell repertoires in COVID-19. The CDR3 loop spans 14 amino acids. CDR1 and CDR2 (germline): ENHRY, SYGVKD. The V gene lost 3 bases and the J gene lost 4 bases, with 10 bases spanning the gap. The method was immunoSEQ multiplex PCR; TCRdb's version includes in-frame clones alone and lacks a portion of them. The table has roughly 99,000 clones, 84% seen once. This sequence joins TRBV10-3 and TRBJ2-1; D gene unclear. The clonotype was recovered from a human donor in a cohort sampled during active COVID-19. The sequenced sample consisted of peripheral blood. CDR3: CAISDGTNYNEQFF. CDR3 DNA: TGTGCCATCAGTGATGGCACAAATTACAATGAGCAGTTCTTC.